This is a list of T cell receptor beta chains from one sample in a study of identical twins. TCRdb reprocessed the 5' RACE reads with MiXCR, giving one entry per CDR3 protein. The data show approximately 890,000 distinct CDR3 sequences, with 9% to 15% seen just once and about 1.5% held by the top ten. These sequences were also reported in another study, on yellow fever vaccine responses in identical twins.

The material sequenced was PBMCs. These receptors originate from a woman younger than 35 in good health. Both conserved end residues are part of each CDR3. D genes are given only for firm matches. Expanded clones are given a class, and other clones once, few, many or no size at all.

NA,TRBV3-1,NA,TRBJ2-1,CASGQRQRAYNEQFF,TGTGCCAGTGGCCAGAGGCAGCGGGCCTACAATGAGCAGTTCTTC
NA,TRBV12-3/TRBV12-4,NA,TRBJ2-5,CASSFLGGGDKQETQYF,TGTGCCAGCAGTTTCTTAGGAGGGGGGGATAAACAAGAGACCCAGTACTTC
few,TRBV4-1,NA,TRBJ2-1,CASEAEGSYEQFF,TGCGCCAGCGAGGCAGAGGGTTCGTATGAGCAGTTCTTC
NA,TRBV28,NA,TRBJ2-5,CASRVATYQETQYF,TGTGCCAGCAGGGTTGCGACGTACCAAGAGACCCAGTACTTC
many,TRBV12-3/TRBV12-4,NA,TRBJ2-1,CASSFRVTWNEQFF,TGTGCCAGCAGTTTTCGGGTAACTTGGAATGAGCAGTTCTTC
NA,TRBV5-1,NA,TRBJ2-1,CASSAQGPGAEQFF,TGCGCCAGCAGCGCCCAAGGTCCCGGGGCTGAGCAGTTCTTC
NA,TRBV18,TRBD2,TRBJ2-1,CASSPGTSGSREQFF,TGTGCCAGCTCACCGGGGACTAGCGGGAGTCGGGAGCAGTTCTTC
NA,TRBV3-1,NA,TRBJ2-2,CASSHINTGELFF,TGTGCCAGCAGCCATATAAACACCGGGGAGCTGTTTTTT
NA,TRBV15,NA,TRBJ2-1,CATSRTDGPEQFF,TGTGCCACCAGCAGAACCGACGGGCCCGAGCAGTTCTTC
NA,TRBV10-3,NA,TRBJ1-5,CATSKAGTTDQPQHF,TGTGCCACGTCGAAGGCGGGTACTACCGATCAGCCCCAGCATTTT
few,TRBV12-3/TRBV12-4,NA,TRBJ1-3,CASSLARAISGNTIYF,TGTGCCAGCAGTTTAGCCCGGGCTATCTCTGGAAACACCATATATTTT
NA,TRBV7-8,NA,TRBJ2-5,CASSPQTGQETQYF,TGTGCCAGCAGCCCCCAGACAGGTCAAGAGACCCAGTACTTC
few,TRBV20-1,NA,TRBJ1-6,CSARVQIANSPLHF,TGCAGTGCTAGAGTACAGATTGCCAATTCACCCCTCCACTTT
many,TRBV5-1,NA,TRBJ1-1,CASSFSGHLNTEAFF,TGCGCCAGCAGCTTCTCGGGACACCTGAACACTGAAGCTTTCTTT
few,TRBV12-2,NA,TRBJ2-7,CASRLVPKRGQGSSSYEQYF,TGTGCAAGTCGCTTAGTACCTAAGAGGGGACAGGGGTCTTCTTCCTACGAGCAGTACTTC
few,TRBV4-1,NA,TRBJ2-6,CASSQDENANVLTF,TGCGCCAGCAGCCAAGATGAGAATGCCAACGTCCTGACTTTC
many,TRBV7-9,NA,TRBJ1-4,CASSFNRFVNEKLFF,TGTGCCAGCAGCTTTAATCGGTTCGTTAATGAAAAACTGTTTTTT